What follows describes a single T cell receptor beta chain. CDR1 is KGHSH, CDR2 LQKENI, per germline. Trimming cost V 4 bases and J 3 bases; bases outside gene matches: 6. This CDR3 has 15 residues. The source of the sample is a study of blood T cell repertoires in COVID-19. Method: immunoSEQ multiplex PCR; TCRdb's copy keeps in-frame clones and lacks some. The data hold 150,000 to 200,000 clones, with roughly 82% observed a single time. The sample comprised peripheral blood. The TCR was taken from a young woman with acute or convalescent COVID-19. The rearrangement links TRBV18 to TRBJ2-1, with TRBD2 identical over 7 bases. The chain's CDR3 is CASSQQTSIYNEQFF. DNA for the CDR3: TGTGCCAGCTCACAGCAGACTAGCATCTACAATGAGCAGTTCTTC. Drawing the rest from reference TRBV18 and TRBJ2-1, the complete variable domain is NAGVMQNPRHLVRRRGQEARLRCSPMKGHSHVYWYRQLPEEGLKFMVYLQKENIIDESGMPKERFSAEFPKEGPSILRIQQVVRGDSAAYFCASSQQTSIYNEQFFGPGTRLTVL.